The 20 T cell receptor beta chains reported below all come from one sample, sequenced in a study of primary melanoma T cells and metastatic recurrence. The method was immunoSEQ multiplex PCR; TCRdb's version includes in-frame clones alone and lacks a portion of them. The table shows 200 to 300 clones, with 75% to 85% occurring only once. The sequenced sample was melanoma tumor tissue. These receptors all stem from a human donor with melanoma.

The table lists this clone with a count of one. J is TRBJ1-5 and V is TRBV6-8; no firm D call. Deletions cut 7 bases from V and 6 bases from J, with 13 bases between. This CDR3 has 13 amino acids. Germline CDR1 reads MNHGY; CDR2 reads SAAAGT. The CDR3 sequence: CASTDLVGQPQHF. The CDR3 DNA is TGTGCCAGCACAGATCTGGTGGGTCAGCCCCAGCATTTT.

This chain joins TRBV6-8 and TRBJ2-7; D perhaps matches TRBD1 (7 bases). The CDR3 runs 13 residues. Deletions cut 10 bases from V and 3 bases from J, with 16 bases between. Germline V gene sequence: CDR1 MNHGY, CDR2 SAAAGT. CDR3 residues: CAIRSGGYYEQYF. DNA for the CDR3: TGTGCCATCAGGTCAGGGGGGTACTACGAGCAGTACTTC.

The gene calls are TRBV29-1 and TRBJ1-1, with 9 bases identical to TRBD1. V gave up 6 bases and J gave up 3 bases; unmatched junction bases: 8. The V gene's germline CDR1 is SQVTM and CDR2 ANQGSEA. This CDR3 has 14 amino acids. This chain's CDR3 is CSVRTGARDTEAFF. CDR3 sequence (DNA): TGCAGCGTGAGGACAGGGGCAAGGGACACTGAAGCTTTCTTT.

In its sample, this clone was seen a few times. The chain employs TRBV6-8 and TRBJ1-4; D is ambiguous. This CDR3 has 13 amino acids. V lost 6 bases and J lost 6, with 11 bases in between. Germline assignment: CDR1 MNHGY and CDR2 SAAAGT. Here the CDR3 DNA reads TGTGCCAGCAGGCTACGCGGGGATGAAAAACTGTTTTTT. Protein sequence: CASRLRGDEKLFF.

As concerns this clone: An unread or ambiguous base exists; X represents the residue it encodes. J is TRBJ1-2 and V is TRBV19; the D gene is possibly TRBD1 (5 bases). CDR1 and CDR2 from the germline V gene are LNHDA and SQIVND (reference sequence). The CDR3 loop spans 13 amino acids. Trimming took 7 bases from V and 6 from J, leaving 15 bases between them. This chain's CDR3 is CASXRRGRHGYTF. As DNA, the CDR3 is TGTGCCAGTARTAGGAGGGGACGGCATGGCTACACCTTC.

The chain has TRBV19 and TRBJ1-2; D perhaps matches TRBD1 (6 bases). The V and J ends lost 7 bases and 3 bases respectively, with 21 bases between them. This CDR3 is built from 16 residues. Germline-derived CDR1 and CDR2 are LNHDA and SQIVND (reference sequence). The CDR3 is CASIPQEGGPDYGYTF. The CDR3 DNA is TGTGCCAGTATCCCCCAGGAGGGGGGGCCGGACTATGGCTACACCTTC.

This chain links TRBV29-1 with TRBJ2-1; D is unclear. The V gene lost 5 bases and the J gene lost 0 bases, with 5 bases spanning the gap. The CDR3 has 12 amino acids. Germline V CDR1 and CDR2: SQVTM, ANQGSEA. The CDR3: CSVCNSYNEQFF. As DNA, the CDR3 is TGCAGCGTTTGTAACTCCTACAATGAGCAGTTCTTC.

The chain recombines TRBV29-1 with TRBJ2-2; the D gene is possibly TRBD2 (5 bases). V dropped 7 bases and J dropped 6 bases, with 18 bases sitting between them. Germline assignment: CDR1 SQVTM and CDR2 ANQGSEA. The CDR3 covers 14 residues. The CDR3 DNA sequence: TGCAGCGCGAACTTAGGAGGCTGGGCCGGGGAGCTGTTTTTT. This translates into CSANLGGWAGELFF.

This rearrangement joins TRBV6-8 to TRBJ2-1; 11 bases are shared with TRBD2. J was trimmed by 7 bases and V by 6 bases; bases with no gene match: 5. Germline lookup yields CDR1 MNHGY and CDR2 SAAAGT. The CDR3 runs 14 residues. CDR3 nucleotides: TGTGCCAGCAGCGATTGGACTAGCGGGAATGAGCAGTTCTTC. Protein product: CASSDWTSGNEQFF.

The V call is TRBV10-3, the J call TRBJ2-3, with 7 bases lining up with TRBD1. V gave up 2 bases and J gave up 2 bases; unmatched junction bases: 7. CDR3 size: 16 residues. Germline CDR1 ENHRY, CDR2 SYGVKD. Written as DNA, the CDR3 is TGTGCCATCAGTGAGACCCGGGACAGTTCCACAGATACGCAGTATTTT. This sequence encodes CAISETRDSSTDTQYF.

The rearrangement joins TRBV6-8 to TRBJ2-7; no reliable D call. The CDR3 extends over 14 amino acids. The ends were cut back, 5 bases at V and 0 bases at J, with 11 bases in the middle. CDR1 is MNHGY and CDR2 is SAAAGT in the germline V gene. The CDR3 sequence is CASSTQLDSYEQYF. The CDR3 nucleotides read TGTGCCAGCAGTACACAGCTTGACTCCTACGAGCAGTACTTC.

The rearrangement uses TRBV28 and TRBJ2-7; D unresolved. Germline lookup yields CDR1 MDHEN and CDR2 SYDVKM. This CDR3 is built from 12 residues. The ends were cut back, 3 bases at V and 8 bases at J, with 11 bases in the middle. CDR3 amino acids: CASSFNYFKQYF. The CDR3 coding sequence is TGTGCCAGCAGTTTTAACTACTTCAAGCAGTACTTC.

The chain has TRBV28 and TRBJ1-4, with D unresolved. Looked up from germline, CDR1 is MDHEN and CDR2 is SYDVKM. The CDR3 loop spans 15 amino acids. V was shortened by 7 bases and J by 0 bases, with 12 bases between the two germline ends. The CDR3 DNA sequence: TGTGCCAGCACCTCAGCAGGTGCAACTAATGAAAAACTGTTTTTT. Its protein product is CASTSAGATNEKLFF.

The chain uses TRBV5-1 and TRBJ2-7, with 8 bases that match TRBD1. This CDR3 contains 14 residues. Per germline, CDR1 SGHRS and CDR2 YFSETQ. The ends lost 0 bases at V and 5 bases at J; junction bases unmatched: 4. The DNA of the CDR3 is TGCGCCAGCAGCTTGGGACAGGGGTGGGACGAGCAGTACTTC. Translated, it gives CASSLGQGWDEQYF.

CDR3 sequence: CAGGAFQPQHF. CDR3 bases: TGTGCCGGGGGGGCTTTTCAGCCCCAGCATTTT. The genes are TRBV19 and TRBJ1-5; TRBD1 might be the D (6 bases). The V and J ends lost 11 bases and 6 bases respectively, with 11 bases between them. This CDR3 spans 11 amino acids. From germline, CDR1 is LNHDA and CDR2 SQIVND (reference sequence).

This clone was seen only a few times. The junction differs from germline at one of its ends, possibly a read error. The chain employs TRBV11-3 and TRBJ2-2, with D perhaps given as TRBD1 or TRBD2 (6 bases each). The CDR3 is 15 residues long. Germline V CDR1 and CDR2: SGHNT, YENEEA. The CDR3 loop is CASRVGGREGGELFF. In DNA, the CDR3 is TGTGCCAGCAGGGTAGGGGGACGGGAAGGCGGGGAGCTATTTTTT. Using reference TRBV11-3 and TRBJ2-2 for the parts outside the CDR3, the full variable domain is EAGVVQSPRYKIIEKKQPVAFWCNPISGHNTLYWYLQNLGQGPELLIRYENEEAVDDSQLPKDRFSAERLKGVDSTLKIQPAELGDSAVYLCASRVGGREGGELFFGEGSRLTVL.

This clone appeared a single time. The genes are TRBV6-8 and TRBJ2-2; 8 bases are shared with TRBD2. CDR3 size: 15 residues. The germline gives CDR1 MNHGY, CDR2 SAAAGT. The V and J ends lost 8 bases and 3 bases, in that order; junction bases with no gene match: 8. CDR3 nucleotide sequence: TGTGCCAGCGGTCGGGAGGGCCATCACACCGGGGAGCTGTTTTTT. This sequence encodes CASGREGHHTGELFF.

Only one count was recorded for this clone. V gene TRBV5-1 combines with J gene TRBJ1-1, with D unresolved. Per the germline V gene, CDR1 is SGHRS and CDR2 is YFSETQ. With 0 bases removed from V and 2 bases from J, the gap between germline ends came to 17 bases. CDR3 length: 17 residues. In DNA form, the CDR3 reads TGCGCCAGCAGCTTGGACAGCTACTCCTTGGGAAACACTGAAGCTTTCTTT. Its protein product is CASSLDSYSLGNTEAFF.

The chain links TRBV19 to TRBJ2-7; D gene ambiguous. Germline CDR1 LNHDA, CDR2 SQIVND (reference sequence). Trimming removed 4 bases from V and 12 bases from J, with 16 bases in between. This CDR3 contains 12 residues. The CDR3 loop reads CASSNRPGALYF. The CDR3 DNA follows: TGTGCCAGTAGTAATAGACCGGGCGCACTGTACTTC.

The rearrangement uses TRBV11-3 and TRBJ2-1; 7 bases line up with TRBD1. Per the germline V gene, CDR1 is SGHNT and CDR2 is YENEEA. The junction had 7 bases not matched to a gene; V was cut back by 5 bases and J by 0 bases. This CDR3 is built from 16 residues. This CDR3 is CASSPAGTASYNEQFF. The CDR3 nucleotides read TGTGCCAGCAGCCCTGCCGGGACAGCCTCCTACAATGAGCAGTTCTTC. Full variable domain (rest looked up from reference TRBV11-3 and TRBJ2-1): EAGVVQSPRYKIIEKKQPVAFWCNPISGHNTLYWYLQNLGQGPELLIRYENEEAVDDSQLPKDRFSAERLKGVDSTLKIQPAELGDSAVYLCASSPAGTASYNEQFFGPGTRLTVL.